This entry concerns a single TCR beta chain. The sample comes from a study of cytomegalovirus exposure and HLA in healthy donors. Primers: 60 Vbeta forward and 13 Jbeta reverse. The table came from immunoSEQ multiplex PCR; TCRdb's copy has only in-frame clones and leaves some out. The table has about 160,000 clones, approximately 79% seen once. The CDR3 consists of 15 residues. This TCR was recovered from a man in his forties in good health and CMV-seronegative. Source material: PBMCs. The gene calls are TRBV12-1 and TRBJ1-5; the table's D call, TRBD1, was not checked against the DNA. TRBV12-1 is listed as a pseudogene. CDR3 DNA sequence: TGTGCCAGCAGCTTTAAAAACAGGGTATGCCAGCCCCAGCATTTT. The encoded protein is CASSFKNRVCQPQHF.